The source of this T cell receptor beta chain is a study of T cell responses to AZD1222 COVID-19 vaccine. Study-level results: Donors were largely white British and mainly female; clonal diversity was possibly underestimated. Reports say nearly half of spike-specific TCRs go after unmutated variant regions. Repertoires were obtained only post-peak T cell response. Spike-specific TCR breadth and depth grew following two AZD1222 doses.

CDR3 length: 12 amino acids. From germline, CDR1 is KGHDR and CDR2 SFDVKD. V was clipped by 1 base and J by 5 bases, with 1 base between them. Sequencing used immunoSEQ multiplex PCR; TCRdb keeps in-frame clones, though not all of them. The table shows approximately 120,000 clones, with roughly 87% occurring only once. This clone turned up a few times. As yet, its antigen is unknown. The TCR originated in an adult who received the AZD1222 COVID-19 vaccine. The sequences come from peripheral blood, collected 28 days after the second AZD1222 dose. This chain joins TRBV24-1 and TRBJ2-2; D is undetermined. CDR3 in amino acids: CATSDLTGELFF. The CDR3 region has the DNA TGTGCCACCAGTGATTTAACCGGGGAGCTGTTTTTT.